The rows below give T cell receptor beta chains drawn from one sample of a study of CD8 T cell repertoires and HIV-1 epitope variants. Only in-frame clones appear in the TCRdb table, and some are missing; sequencing was by immunoSEQ multiplex PCR. This table has several thousand clones, roughly 60% appearing once. Their antigen targets remain unknown. What was sequenced was cultured CD8+ T cells derived from PBMCs. These receptors came from a male donor with HIV. Each CDR3 is given with its conserved first and last residue. Fields, in order: clone size, D gene, V gene, J gene, CDR3 DNA, CDR3 protein. The D gene is left open where the match is weak. Size is omitted from some rows. Given values are once, few, many or a class for expanded clones.

abundance: NA
d_gene: TRBD1
v_gene: TRBV5-8
j_gene: TRBJ2-7
CDR3nt: TGTGCCAGCAGCCGTCGACAGGGTACGGACGAGCAGTACTTC
CDR3aa: CASSRRQGTDEQYF

abundance: NA
d_gene: NA
v_gene: TRBV11-2
j_gene: TRBJ2-5
CDR3nt: TGTGCCAGCAGCGCCCGAGGGGGGCAAGAGACCCAGTACTTC
CDR3aa: CASSARGGQETQYF

abundance: NA
d_gene: NA
v_gene: TRBV9
j_gene: TRBJ2-3
CDR3nt: TGTGCCAGCAAGAGTACAGGGAGCACAGATACGCAGTATTTT
CDR3aa: CASKSTGSTDTQYF

abundance: NA
d_gene: NA
v_gene: TRBV7-9
j_gene: TRBJ2-7
CDR3nt: TGTGCCAGCAGCTACTCGACGGCCCGAGGCCAGTACTTC
CDR3aa: CASSYSTARGQYF

abundance: few
d_gene: NA
v_gene: TRBV4-2
j_gene: TRBJ2-7
CDR3nt: TGTGCCAGCAGCTTACGAGCGGGCGAGCAGTACTTC
CDR3aa: CASSLRAGEQYF

abundance: few
d_gene: NA
v_gene: TRBV9
j_gene: TRBJ2-7
CDR3nt: TGTGCCAGCAGCGTAGAGACAGGTCCCTACGAGCAGTACTTC
CDR3aa: CASSVETGPYEQYF

abundance: NA
d_gene: NA
v_gene: TRBV30
j_gene: TRBJ2-1
CDR3nt: TGTGCCTGGAGACGGTGGGAAAGTGAGCAGTTCTTC
CDR3aa: CAWRRWESEQFF

abundance: few
d_gene: TRBD1
v_gene: TRBV7-9
j_gene: TRBJ2-7
CDR3nt: TGTGCCAGCAGCCACCGGGACAGCCTCTACGAGCAGTACTTC
CDR3aa: CASSHRDSLYEQYF

abundance: NA
d_gene: NA
v_gene: TRBV5-1
j_gene: TRBJ2-5
CDR3nt: TGCGCCAGCAGCAACTCCGGGACCCAAGAGACCCAGTACTTC
CDR3aa: CASSNSGTQETQYF

abundance: medium-sized
d_gene: NA
v_gene: TRBV7-2
j_gene: TRBJ2-5
CDR3nt: TGTGCCAGCAGCGTAACAGGGGGGGAAGAGACCCAGTACTTC
CDR3aa: CASSVTGGEETQYF

abundance: NA
d_gene: NA
v_gene: TRBV29-1
j_gene: TRBJ2-2
CDR3nt: TGCAGCGCCCATAATTTGAACACCGGGGAGCTGTTTTTT
CDR3aa: CSAHNLNTGELFF

abundance: NA
d_gene: TRBD2
v_gene: TRBV19
j_gene: TRBJ2-1
CDR3nt: TGTGCCAGTAGTAGCGGGACTAGCGGGAGGGGGGGATACAATGAGCAGTTCTTC
CDR3aa: CASSSGTSGRGGYNEQFF

abundance: few
d_gene: NA
v_gene: TRBV9
j_gene: TRBJ2-3
CDR3nt: TGTGCCAGCAGCATGCCCGGTCCCGGACAGATATCTGCAGATACGCAGTATTTT
CDR3aa: CASSMPGPGQISADTQYF

abundance: NA
d_gene: NA
v_gene: TRBV7-9
j_gene: TRBJ2-3
CDR3nt: TGTGCCAGCAGCTCAGCCGGGAGTATGGCAGATACGCAGTATTTT
CDR3aa: CASSSAGSMADTQYF

abundance: few
d_gene: TRBD1
v_gene: TRBV30
j_gene: TRBJ2-7
CDR3nt: TGTGCCGGGGACGTCCGGGACAGTTCCTACGAGCAGTACTTC
CDR3aa: CAGDVRDSSYEQYF

abundance: NA
d_gene: NA
v_gene: TRBV28
j_gene: TRBJ2-1
CDR3nt: TGTGCCAGCAGTCCCCGGGAGGGGGCTAGATCCTACAATGAGCAGTTCTTC
CDR3aa: CASSPREGARSYNEQFF